This T cell receptor (beta chain) was captured in a study of blood T cell repertoires in COVID-19. There are 16 residues in the CDR3. Germline V gene lookup returns CDR1 LNHNV and CDR2 YYDKDF (reference sequence). Germline trimming cut 2 bases from V and 3 bases from J; bases unmatched to any gene: 4. This clone was seen more than once but under ten times. The table came from immunoSEQ multiplex PCR; TCRdb's copy has only in-frame clones and leaves some out. Of about 92,000 clones listed, approximately 85% are singletons. The TCR comes from a human donor in a cohort sampled during active COVID-19. V gene TRBV15 combines with J gene TRBJ2-3; 11 nucleotides agree with TRBD2. Sequencing was done on a sample of peripheral blood. The CDR3 DNA reads TGTGCCACCAGCAGAAGACTAGCGGGAAAAACAGATACGCAGTATTTT. Translation gives CATSRRLAGKTDTQYF.